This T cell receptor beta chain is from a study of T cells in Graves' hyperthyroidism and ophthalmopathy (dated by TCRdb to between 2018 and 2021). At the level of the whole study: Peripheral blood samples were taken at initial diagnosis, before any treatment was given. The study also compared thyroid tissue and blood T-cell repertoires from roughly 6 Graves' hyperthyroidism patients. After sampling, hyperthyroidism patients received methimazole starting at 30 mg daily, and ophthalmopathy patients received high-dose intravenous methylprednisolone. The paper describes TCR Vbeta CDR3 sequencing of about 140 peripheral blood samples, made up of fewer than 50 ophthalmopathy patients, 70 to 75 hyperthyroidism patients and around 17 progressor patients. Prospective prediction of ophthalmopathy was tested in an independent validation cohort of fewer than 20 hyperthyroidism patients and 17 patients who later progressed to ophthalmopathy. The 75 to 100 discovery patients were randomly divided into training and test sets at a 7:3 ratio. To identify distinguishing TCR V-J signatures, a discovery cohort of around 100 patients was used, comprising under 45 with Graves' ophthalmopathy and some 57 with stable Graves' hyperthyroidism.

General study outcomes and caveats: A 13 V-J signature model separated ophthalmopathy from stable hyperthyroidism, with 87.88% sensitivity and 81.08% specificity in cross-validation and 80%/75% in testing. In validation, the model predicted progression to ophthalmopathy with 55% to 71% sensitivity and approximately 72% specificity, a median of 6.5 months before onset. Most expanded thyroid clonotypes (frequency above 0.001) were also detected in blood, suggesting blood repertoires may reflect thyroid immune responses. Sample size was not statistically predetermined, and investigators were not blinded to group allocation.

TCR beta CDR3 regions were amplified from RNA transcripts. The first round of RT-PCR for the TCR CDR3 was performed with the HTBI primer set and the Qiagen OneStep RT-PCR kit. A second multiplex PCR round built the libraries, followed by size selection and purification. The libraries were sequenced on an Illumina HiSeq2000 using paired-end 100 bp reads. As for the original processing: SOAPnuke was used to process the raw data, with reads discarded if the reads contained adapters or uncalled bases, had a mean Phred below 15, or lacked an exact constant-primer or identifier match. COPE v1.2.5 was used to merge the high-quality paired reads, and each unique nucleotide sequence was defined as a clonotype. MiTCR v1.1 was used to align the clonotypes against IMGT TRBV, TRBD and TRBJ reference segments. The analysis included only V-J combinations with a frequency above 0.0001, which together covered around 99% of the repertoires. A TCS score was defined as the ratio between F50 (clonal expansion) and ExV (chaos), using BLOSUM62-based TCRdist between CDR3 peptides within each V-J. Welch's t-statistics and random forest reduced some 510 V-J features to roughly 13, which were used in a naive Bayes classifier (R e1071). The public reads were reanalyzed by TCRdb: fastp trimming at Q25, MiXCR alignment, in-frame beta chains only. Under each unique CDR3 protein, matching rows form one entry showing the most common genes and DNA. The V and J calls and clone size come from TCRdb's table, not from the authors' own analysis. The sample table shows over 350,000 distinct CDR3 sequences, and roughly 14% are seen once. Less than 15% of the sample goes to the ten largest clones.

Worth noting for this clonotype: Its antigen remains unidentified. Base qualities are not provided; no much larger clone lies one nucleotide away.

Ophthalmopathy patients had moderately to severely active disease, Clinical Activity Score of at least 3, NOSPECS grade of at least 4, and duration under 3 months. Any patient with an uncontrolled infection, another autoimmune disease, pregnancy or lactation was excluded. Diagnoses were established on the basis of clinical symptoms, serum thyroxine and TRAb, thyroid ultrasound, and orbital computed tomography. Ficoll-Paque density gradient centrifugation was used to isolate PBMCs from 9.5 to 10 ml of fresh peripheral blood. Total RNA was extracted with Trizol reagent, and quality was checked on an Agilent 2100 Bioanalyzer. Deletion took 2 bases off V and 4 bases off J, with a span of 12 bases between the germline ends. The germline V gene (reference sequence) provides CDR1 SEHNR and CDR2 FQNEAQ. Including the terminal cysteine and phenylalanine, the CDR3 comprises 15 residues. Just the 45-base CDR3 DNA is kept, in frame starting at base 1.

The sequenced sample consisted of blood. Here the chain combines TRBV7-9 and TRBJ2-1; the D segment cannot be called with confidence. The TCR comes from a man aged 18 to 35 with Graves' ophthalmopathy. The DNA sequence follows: TGTGCCAGCAGCTTACCCCAAAGGTTTTACAATGAGCAGTTCTTC. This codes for CASSLPQRFYNEQFF.